Shown below are 21 T cell receptor beta chains from a single sample sequenced in a study of identical twins. TCRdb re-derived calls from the 5' RACE reads in MiXCR, one entry per CDR3 protein. The data contain some 710,000 distinct CDR3 sequences, 5.5% to 7.5% of them seen just once; the ten biggest clones take up 1.5% to 2%. Sequencing was carried out using naive T cells sorted from blood. The receptor set was obtained from a man in his late teens or twenties in good health.

Of note for this clonotype: As the CDR3 is not closed by the conserved phenylalanine or tryptophan, this likely results from a read error. The rearrangement links TRBV12-3 or TRBV12-4 to TRBJ2-5, with TRBD2 matching 7 bases. The CDR3 is 15 amino acids. Trimming took 6 bases from V and 0 from J; bases not matched to a gene: 7. The CDR3 loop reads CASSSGEGYQETQYL. The CDR3, as DNA: TGTGCCAGCAGCTCGGGGGAGGGCTACCAAGAGACCCAGTACCTC.

This clonotype was recorded at least ten times. The chain recombines TRBV25-1 with TRBJ2-5; TRBD2 is a possible D gene (5 bases). Germline-derived CDR1 and CDR2 are MGHDK and SYGVNS. The length of the CDR3 is 14 residues. Trimming took off 3 bases at V and 1 base at J, with 9 bases between the two ends. The CDR3 region has the DNA TGTGCCAGCAGTGATGAGGAGGTCCAAGAGACCCAGTACTTC. Protein sequence: CASSDEEVQETQYF.

This clonotype appeared a few times. The chain is built from TRBV6-2 or TRBV6-3 and TRBJ1-5; weak D call: TRBD1 (5 bases). The CDR3 is made up of 13 amino acids. Germline V lookup: CDR1 MNHEY, CDR2 SVGEGT. The V end lost 5 bases, the J end lost 8 bases, and 13 bases lay between the germline ends. The CDR3 nucleotides are TGTGCCAGCAGTCGGACACCCAGGGAGCCCCAGCATTTT. It specifies CASSRTPREPQHF.

The genes are TRBV4-2 and TRBJ2-7; 13 positions agree with TRBD2. Germline V gene sequence: CDR1 LGHNA, CDR2 YNFKEQ. Germline trimming cut 6 bases from V and 2 bases from J; bases unmatched to any gene: 7. This CDR3 spans 16 amino acids. Written as DNA, the CDR3 is TGTGCCAGCAGACACACCGGGACTAGCGGGGCCTACGAGCAGTACTTC. Its translation is CASRHTGTSGAYEQYF.

This clonotype has a handful of counts. This chain connects TRBV12-3 or TRBV12-4 to TRBJ2-2; D is undetermined. The V end lost 6 bases, the J end lost 0 bases, and 8 bases lay between the germline ends. The CDR3 spans 14 residues. The CDR3 sequence: CASRDVTNTGELFF. CDR3 in DNA: TGTGCCAGCAGGGACGTTACGAACACCGGGGAGCTGTTTTTT.

This clonotype appeared many times. This chain uses TRBV7-8 with TRBJ2-4, with D possibly matching TRBD1 (6 bases). The germline V and J ends were trimmed by 3 bases and 9 bases, with 15 bases remaining between them. Germline V gene data show CDR1 as SGHVS and CDR2 as FQNEAQ. This CDR3 comprises 14 residues. In DNA form, the CDR3 reads TGTGCCAGCAGCTTCGGACAGTCCAGTGGCATTCAGTACTTC. Amino acids: CASSFGQSSGIQYF.

V and J are TRBV7-2 and TRBJ2-7, with TRBD1 matching over 9 bases. Trimming at V came to 6 bases and at J to 1 base, leaving 7 bases not matched to a gene. The length of the CDR3 is 15 residues. The germline V gene encodes CDR1 SGHTA and CDR2 FQGNSA. The CDR3 region is CASRPPQGASYEQYF. Here the CDR3 DNA reads TGTGCCAGCAGACCTCCACAGGGGGCTTCCTACGAGCAGTACTTC.

This clonotype was seen more than once but under ten times. V is TRBV30 and J is TRBJ2-5, with D unresolved. The CDR3 extends over 13 amino acids. Germline V gives CDR1 GTSNPN, CDR2 SVGIG (reference sequence). V was trimmed by 6 bases and J by 5 bases, leaving 16 bases between them. The CDR3 region is CACAGSAMETQYF. CDR3 bases: TGTGCCTGTGCCGGTTCCGCCATGGAGACCCAGTACTTC.

This clonotype was found many times. This chain uses TRBV4-3 with TRBJ2-1; D is perhaps TRBD1 or TRBD2 (6 bases each). The CDR3 is 17 amino acids. Germline loops: CDR1 LGHNA, CDR2 YSLEER. V was shortened by 4 bases and J by 7 bases, with 23 bases between the two germline ends. CDR3 DNA sequence: TGCGCCAGCAGCCGTAGAGGCGGGACAACCGTAGGGAATGAGCAGTTCTTC. This codes for CASSRRGGTTVGNEQFF.

In its sample, this clonotype was seen many times. The V call is TRBV14, the J call TRBJ2-7, with 9 bases matching TRBD1. The CDR3 consists of 14 residues. After removal of 2 bases from V and 4 bases from J, the junction contained 3 bases not matched to a gene. Germline CDR1 is SGHDN and CDR2 is FVKESK. The CDR3 DNA reads TGTGCCAGCAGCCAATGGGACAGGGATTACGAGCAGTACTTC. Protein product: CASSQWDRDYEQYF.

The chain has TRBV7-2 and TRBJ2-1; D is ambiguous. The V gene's germline CDR1 is SGHTA and CDR2 FQGNSA. The CDR3 is made up of 14 amino acids. V lost 2 bases to trimming and J lost 10 bases, with 15 bases between them. As DNA, the CDR3 is TGTGCCAGCAGCTTAAGGACCCAAAGGTCCGAGCAGTTCTTC. Its protein product is CASSLRTQRSEQFF.

The chain carries TRBV24-1 and TRBJ2-1; 7 bases match TRBD2. Germline V gives CDR1 KGHDR, CDR2 SFDVKD. V dropped 6 bases and J dropped 6; count of bases not matched to a gene: 13. CDR3 length equals 16 residues. CDR3 nucleotides: TGTGCCACCAGTCCTCATGGCGGGAGTCCCGCCAATGAGCAGTTCTTC. Translating it yields CATSPHGGSPANEQFF.

This clonotype was found a few times. V and J are TRBV6-5 and TRBJ2-3; weak D call: TRBD1 (6 bases). The germline V gene encodes CDR1 MNHEY and CDR2 SVGAGI. Trimming stripped 2 bases from V and 0 bases from J, with 12 bases between. The CDR3 runs to 16 residues. In DNA form, the CDR3 reads TGTGCCAGCAGTTACCGGACAGTTACTAGCACAGATACGCAGTATTTT. It codes for CASSYRTVTSTDTQYF.

The genes are TRBV12-3 or TRBV12-4 and TRBJ2-1; TRBD2 aligns across 14 bases. The CDR3 length is 16 residues. V shed 6 bases, J shed 8 bases, and the junction held 9 bases outside the gene matches. The CDR3 loop is CASRPPGTSGSYEQFF. Here the CDR3 DNA reads TGTGCCAGCAGACCCCCCGGGACTAGCGGGAGCTATGAGCAGTTCTTC.

The V and J genes are TRBV21-1 and TRBJ1-3. TRBV21-1 is an annotated pseudogene. The CDR3 has 16 amino acids. The CDR3 reads CASGQTRPRPGNTIYF. The CDR3 bases are TGTGCCAGCGGGCAGACTCGCCCTAGGCCCGGAAACACCATATATTTT.

Ten or more counts support this clonotype. J is TRBJ2-1 and V is TRBV7-3; TRBD1 agrees at 9 bases. With 4 bases clipped from V and 7 bases from J, the junction kept 2 bases outside the gene matches. This CDR3 region has 13 residues. Germline lookup yields CDR1 SGHTA and CDR2 FQGTGA. Written as DNA, the CDR3 is TGTGCCAGCAGCTGGGACAGGGAAAATGAGCAGTTCTTC. Its protein is CASSWDRENEQFF.

Concerning this clonotype: The junction departs from the called germline gene at one end, perhaps through a read error. This chain joins TRBV20-1 and TRBJ2-2; 8 bases are shared with TRBD2. Germline CDR1 DFQATT, CDR2 SNEGSKA (reference sequence). The CDR3 runs 14 residues. This CDR3 reads CSAREGAGAGELFF. The CDR3 DNA sequence: TGCAGTGCCAGAGAGGGAGCGGGAGCCGGGGAGCTGTTTTTT.

This clonotype was found many times. The V call is TRBV5-1, the J call TRBJ2-1; TRBD2 matches 10 bases. The CDR3 sequence is 16 residues long. Germline lookup yields CDR1 SGHRS and CDR2 YFSETQ. V trimming: 4 bases; J trimming: 4 bases; junction bases outside the gene matches: 8. CDR3 coding DNA: TGCGCCAGCAGCGAGCGGGAGGGCCTGGGGTACAATGAGCAGTTCTTC. This translates into CASSEREGLGYNEQFF. The full variable domain, rest sourced from reference TRBV5-1 and TRBJ2-1, is KAGVTQTPRYLIKTRGQQVTLSCSPISGHRSVSWYQQTPGQGLQFLFEYFSETQRNKGNFPGRFSGRQFSNSRSEMNVSTLELGDSALYLCASSEREGLGYNEQFFGPGTRLTVL.

About this clonotype: The conserved phenylalanine or tryptophan is not found at the CDR3 terminus, so this likely reflects a read error. The chain employs TRBV6-1 and TRBJ2-1; TRBD1 or TRBD2 may be the D gene (5 bases each). Per germline, CDR1 MNHNS and CDR2 SASEGT. V dropped 6 bases and J dropped 0 bases, with 18 bases sitting between them. This CDR3 spans 17 amino acids. The CDR3 DNA reads as TGTGCCAGCAGCCGACCTGGGACGTCCAGCTCCTACAATGAGCAGTTCTCC. This translates into CASSRPGTSSSYNEQFS.

This clonotype has ten or more counts. V gene TRBV20-1 combines with J gene TRBJ2-1; D not certain. Germline values: CDR1 DFQATT, CDR2 SNEGSKA (reference sequence). V lost 2 bases to trimming and J lost 3 bases, with 8 bases between them. The CDR3 spans 13 residues. DNA of the CDR3: TGCAGTGCTAGAAGTTCCCGCTACAATGAGCAGTTCTTC. Translated, it gives CSARSSRYNEQFF.

This clonotype was observed at least ten times. This chain connects TRBV7-2 to TRBJ2-3; D is unclear. V was trimmed by 6 bases and J by 0 bases, leaving 7 bases between them. CDR3 size: 13 residues. Germline CDR1 reads SGHTA; CDR2 reads FQGNSA. CDR3 DNA sequence: TGTGCCAGCAGTTCTCCTAGCACAGATACGCAGTATTTT. Translated: CASSSPSTDTQYF. Combining the CDR3 with reference TRBV7-2 and TRBJ2-3 gives the whole variable domain GAGVSQSPSNKVTEKGKDVELRCDPISGHTALYWYRQSLGQGLEFLIYFQGNSAPDKSGLPSDRFSAERTGGSVSTLTIQRTQQEDSAVYLCASSSPSTDTQYFGPGTRLTVL.